The clone carrying this T cell receptor (beta chain) appeared a few times. No antigen is known for it. The data were obtained in a study of cytomegalovirus exposure and HLA in healthy donors. As for the study in general: There were around 390 genotyped donors. Of these, about 81% fell in the genetic ancestry cluster associated with self-reported Caucasian donors. Broader study findings: As confirmed in vitro, a few CMV-associated chains were specific for CMV antigens. It was reported that the classifier diagnosed cytomegalovirus status with high specificity and sensitivity in both the original and validation cohorts.

Primers for the PCR totalled 60 Vbeta and 13 Jbeta. Measured with immunoSEQ multiplex PCR; TCRdb has only the in-frame clones, and not every one. The data contain roughly 97,000 clones, approximately 9% of them singletons. This CDR3 has 14 residues. Trimming cost V 3 bases and J 6 bases, with 13 bases left between them. The germline V gene encodes CDR1 SEHNR and CDR2 FQNEAQ (reference sequence). This TCR was sampled from a man over 45 in good health and CMV-seropositive. The rearrangement joins TRBV7-9 to TRBJ2-3, with D perhaps matching TRBD2 (6 bases). The sample comprised PBMCs. DNA of the CDR3: TGTGCCAGCAGCTTCGGGGGTCGTGTGGATACGCAGTATTTT. It is translated as CASSFGGRVDTQYF.